These 2 T cell receptor beta chains were all obtained from the same sample, sequenced in a study of beta chain features in type 1 diabetes. Study results and limitations: Significant though moderate, a shortening of TCRB CDR3s appeared in all four CD4+ subsets of Type 1 diabetes patients.

The sequenced template was cDNA made from the entire isolated RNA. Sequencing used immunoSEQ multiplex PCR; TCRdb keeps in-frame clones, though not all of them. Of roughly 730,000 clones listed, 13% are singletons. Antigens of these TCRs are unknown. The sequenced sample was naive CD4+ T cells from blood. These receptors were collected from a man in his late teens or twenties with type 1 diabetes.

The genes are TRBV2 and TRBJ1-6; D possibly corresponds to TRBD1 (6 bases). The CDR3 spans 14 residues. Trimming pared 9 bases from V and 6 bases from J, leaving 15 bases between. CDR1 is SNHLY and CDR2 is FYNNEI in the germline V gene. The CDR3 nucleotides are TGTGCCAGTTCAACAGGCAGGGGTAATTCACCCCTCCACTTT. Translation gives CASSTGRGNSPLHF.

The rearrangement joins TRBV27 to TRBJ2-7, with 7 bases aligning to TRBD2. The CDR3 runs to 15 residues. V trimming: 2 bases; J trimming: 4 bases; junction bases outside the gene matches: 8. Germline V CDR1 and CDR2: MNHEY, SMNVEV (reference sequence). In DNA form, the CDR3 reads TGTGCCAGCAGTTTAGCTCCAGCGGGGAGTTACGAGCAGTACTTC. Translated, it gives CASSLAPAGSYEQYF.